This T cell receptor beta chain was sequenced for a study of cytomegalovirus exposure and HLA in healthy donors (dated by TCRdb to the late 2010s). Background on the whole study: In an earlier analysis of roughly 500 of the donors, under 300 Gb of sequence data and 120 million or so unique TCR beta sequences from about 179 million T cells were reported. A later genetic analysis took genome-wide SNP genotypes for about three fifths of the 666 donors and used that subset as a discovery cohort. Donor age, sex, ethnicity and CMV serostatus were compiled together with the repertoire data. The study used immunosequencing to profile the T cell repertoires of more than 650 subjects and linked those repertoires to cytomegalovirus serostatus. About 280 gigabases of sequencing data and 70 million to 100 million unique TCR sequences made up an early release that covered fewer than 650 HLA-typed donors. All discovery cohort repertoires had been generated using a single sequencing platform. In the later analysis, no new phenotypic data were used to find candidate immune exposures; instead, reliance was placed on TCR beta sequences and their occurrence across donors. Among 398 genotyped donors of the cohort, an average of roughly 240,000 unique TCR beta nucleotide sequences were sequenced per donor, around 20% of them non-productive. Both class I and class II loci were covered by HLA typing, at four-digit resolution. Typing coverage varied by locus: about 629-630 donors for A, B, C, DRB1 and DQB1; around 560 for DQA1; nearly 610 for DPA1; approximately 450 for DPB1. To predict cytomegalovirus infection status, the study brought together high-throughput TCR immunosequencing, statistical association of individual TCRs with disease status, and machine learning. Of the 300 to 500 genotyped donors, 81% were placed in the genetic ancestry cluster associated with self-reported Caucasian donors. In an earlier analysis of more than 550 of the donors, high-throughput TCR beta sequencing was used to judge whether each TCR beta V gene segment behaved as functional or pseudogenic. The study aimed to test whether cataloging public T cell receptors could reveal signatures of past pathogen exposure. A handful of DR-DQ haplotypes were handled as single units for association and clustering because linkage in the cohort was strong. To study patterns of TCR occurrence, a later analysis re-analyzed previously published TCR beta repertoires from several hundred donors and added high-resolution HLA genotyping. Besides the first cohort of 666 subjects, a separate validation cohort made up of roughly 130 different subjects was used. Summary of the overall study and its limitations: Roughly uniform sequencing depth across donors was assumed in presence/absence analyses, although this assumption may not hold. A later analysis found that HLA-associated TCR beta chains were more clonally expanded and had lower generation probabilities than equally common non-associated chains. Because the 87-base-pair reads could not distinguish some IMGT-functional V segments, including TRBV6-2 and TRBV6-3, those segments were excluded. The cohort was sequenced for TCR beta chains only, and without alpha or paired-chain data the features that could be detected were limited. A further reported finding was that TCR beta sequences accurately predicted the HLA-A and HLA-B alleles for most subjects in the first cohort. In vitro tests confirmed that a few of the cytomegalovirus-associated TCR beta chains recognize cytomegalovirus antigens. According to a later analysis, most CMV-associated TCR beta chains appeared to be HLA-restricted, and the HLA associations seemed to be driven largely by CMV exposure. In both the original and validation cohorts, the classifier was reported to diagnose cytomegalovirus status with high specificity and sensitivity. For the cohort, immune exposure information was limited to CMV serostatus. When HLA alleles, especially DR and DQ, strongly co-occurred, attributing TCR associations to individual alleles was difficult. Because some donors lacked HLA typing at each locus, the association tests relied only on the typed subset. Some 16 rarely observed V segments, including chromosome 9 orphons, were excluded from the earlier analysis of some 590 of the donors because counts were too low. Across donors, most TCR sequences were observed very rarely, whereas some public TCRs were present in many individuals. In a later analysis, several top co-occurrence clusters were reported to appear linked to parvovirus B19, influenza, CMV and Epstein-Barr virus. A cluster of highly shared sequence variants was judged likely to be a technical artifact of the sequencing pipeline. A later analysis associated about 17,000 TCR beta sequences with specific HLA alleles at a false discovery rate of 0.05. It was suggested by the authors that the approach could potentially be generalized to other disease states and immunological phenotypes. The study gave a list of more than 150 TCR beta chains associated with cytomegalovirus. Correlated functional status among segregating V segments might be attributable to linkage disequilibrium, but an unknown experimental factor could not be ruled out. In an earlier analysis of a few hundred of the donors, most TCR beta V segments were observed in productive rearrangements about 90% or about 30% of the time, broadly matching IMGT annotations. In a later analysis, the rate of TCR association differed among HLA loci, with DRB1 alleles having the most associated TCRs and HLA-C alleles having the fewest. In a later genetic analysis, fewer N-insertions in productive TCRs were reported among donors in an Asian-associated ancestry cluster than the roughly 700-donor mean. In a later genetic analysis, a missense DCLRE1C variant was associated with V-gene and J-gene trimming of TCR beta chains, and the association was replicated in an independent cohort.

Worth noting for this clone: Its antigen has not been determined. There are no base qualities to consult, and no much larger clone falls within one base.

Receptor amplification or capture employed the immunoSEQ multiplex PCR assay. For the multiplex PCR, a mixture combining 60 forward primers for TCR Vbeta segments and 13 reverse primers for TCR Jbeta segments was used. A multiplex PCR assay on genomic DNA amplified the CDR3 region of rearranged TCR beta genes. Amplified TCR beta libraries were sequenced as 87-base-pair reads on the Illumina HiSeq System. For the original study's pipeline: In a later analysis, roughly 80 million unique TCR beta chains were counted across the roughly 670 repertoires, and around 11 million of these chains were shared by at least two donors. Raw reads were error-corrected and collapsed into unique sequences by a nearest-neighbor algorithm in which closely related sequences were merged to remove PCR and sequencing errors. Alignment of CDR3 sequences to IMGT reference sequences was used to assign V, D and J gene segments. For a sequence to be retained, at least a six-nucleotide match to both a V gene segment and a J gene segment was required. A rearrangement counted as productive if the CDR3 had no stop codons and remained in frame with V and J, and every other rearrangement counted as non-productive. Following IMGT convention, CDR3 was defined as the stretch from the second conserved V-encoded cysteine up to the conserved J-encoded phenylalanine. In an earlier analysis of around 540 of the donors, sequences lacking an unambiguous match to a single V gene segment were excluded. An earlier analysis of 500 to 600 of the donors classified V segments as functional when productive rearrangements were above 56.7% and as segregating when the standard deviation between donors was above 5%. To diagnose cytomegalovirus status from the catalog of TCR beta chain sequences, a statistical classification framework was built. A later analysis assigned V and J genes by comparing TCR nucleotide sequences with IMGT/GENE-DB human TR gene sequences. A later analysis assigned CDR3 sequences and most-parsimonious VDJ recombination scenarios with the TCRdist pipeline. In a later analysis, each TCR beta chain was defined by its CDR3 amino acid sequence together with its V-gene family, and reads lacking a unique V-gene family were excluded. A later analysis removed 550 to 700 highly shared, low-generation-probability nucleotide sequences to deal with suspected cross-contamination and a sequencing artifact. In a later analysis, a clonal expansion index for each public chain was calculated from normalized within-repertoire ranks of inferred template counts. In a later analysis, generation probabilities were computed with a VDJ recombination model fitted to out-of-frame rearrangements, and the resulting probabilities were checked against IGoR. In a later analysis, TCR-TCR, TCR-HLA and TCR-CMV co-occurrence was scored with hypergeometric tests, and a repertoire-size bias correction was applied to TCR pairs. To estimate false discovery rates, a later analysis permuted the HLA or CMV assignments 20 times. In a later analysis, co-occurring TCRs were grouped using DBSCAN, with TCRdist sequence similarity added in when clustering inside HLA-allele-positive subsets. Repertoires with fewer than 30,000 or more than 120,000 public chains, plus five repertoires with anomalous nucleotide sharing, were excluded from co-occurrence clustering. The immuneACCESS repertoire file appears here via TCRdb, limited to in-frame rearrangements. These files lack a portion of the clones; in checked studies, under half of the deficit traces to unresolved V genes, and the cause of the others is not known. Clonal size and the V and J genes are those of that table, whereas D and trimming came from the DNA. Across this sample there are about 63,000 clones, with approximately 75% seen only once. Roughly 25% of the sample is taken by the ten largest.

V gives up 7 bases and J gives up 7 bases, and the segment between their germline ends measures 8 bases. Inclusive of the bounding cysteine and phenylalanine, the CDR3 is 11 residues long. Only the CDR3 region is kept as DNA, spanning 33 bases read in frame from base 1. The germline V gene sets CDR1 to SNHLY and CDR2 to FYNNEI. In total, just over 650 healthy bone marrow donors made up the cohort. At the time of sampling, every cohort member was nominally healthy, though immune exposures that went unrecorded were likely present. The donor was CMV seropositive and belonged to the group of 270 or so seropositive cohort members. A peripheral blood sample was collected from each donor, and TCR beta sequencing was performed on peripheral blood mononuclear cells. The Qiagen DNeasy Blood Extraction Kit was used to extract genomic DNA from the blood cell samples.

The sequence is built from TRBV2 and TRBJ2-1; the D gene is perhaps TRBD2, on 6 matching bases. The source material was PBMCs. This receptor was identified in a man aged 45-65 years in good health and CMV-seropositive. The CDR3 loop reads CASKRVNEQFF. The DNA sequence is TGTGCCAGCAAGCGGGTAAATGAGCAGTTCTTC. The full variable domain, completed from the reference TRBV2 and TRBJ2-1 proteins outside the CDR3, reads EPEVTQTPSHQVTQMGQEVILRCVPISNHLYFYWYRQILGQKVEFLVSFYNNEISEKSEIFDDQFSVERPDGSNFTLKIRSTKLEDSAMYFCASKRVNEQFFGPGTRLTVL.